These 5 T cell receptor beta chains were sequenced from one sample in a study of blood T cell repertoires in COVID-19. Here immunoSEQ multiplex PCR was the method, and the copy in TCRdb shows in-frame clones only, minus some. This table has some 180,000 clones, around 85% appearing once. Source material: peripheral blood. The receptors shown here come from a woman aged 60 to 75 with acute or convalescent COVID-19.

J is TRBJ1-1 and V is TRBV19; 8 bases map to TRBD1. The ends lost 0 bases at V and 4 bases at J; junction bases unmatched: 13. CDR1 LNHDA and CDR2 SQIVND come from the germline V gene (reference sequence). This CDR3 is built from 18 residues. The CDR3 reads CASSIDGTGRASFTEAFF. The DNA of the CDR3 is TGTGCCAGTAGTATAGATGGGACAGGAAGGGCATCCTTCACTGAAGCTTTCTTT.

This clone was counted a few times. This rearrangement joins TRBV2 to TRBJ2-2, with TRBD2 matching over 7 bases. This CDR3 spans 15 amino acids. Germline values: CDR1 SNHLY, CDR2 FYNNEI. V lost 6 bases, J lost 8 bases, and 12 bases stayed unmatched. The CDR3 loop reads CASSPRGSAAGELFF. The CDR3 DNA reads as TGTGCCAGCAGCCCCCGCGGGAGTGCTGCGGGGGAGCTGTTTTTT.

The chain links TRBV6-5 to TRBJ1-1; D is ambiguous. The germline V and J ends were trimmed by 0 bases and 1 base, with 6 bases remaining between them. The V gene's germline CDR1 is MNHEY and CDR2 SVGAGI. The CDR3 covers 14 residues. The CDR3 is CASSYSETNTEAFF. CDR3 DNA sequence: TGTGCCAGCAGTTACTCGGAGACGAACACTGAAGCTTTCTTT.

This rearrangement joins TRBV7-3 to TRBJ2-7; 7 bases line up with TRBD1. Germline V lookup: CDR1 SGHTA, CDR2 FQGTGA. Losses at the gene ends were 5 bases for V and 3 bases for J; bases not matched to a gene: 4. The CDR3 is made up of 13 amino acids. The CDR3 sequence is CASSLGQFYEQYF. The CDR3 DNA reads TGTGCCAGCAGCCTGGGACAGTTCTACGAGCAGTACTTC. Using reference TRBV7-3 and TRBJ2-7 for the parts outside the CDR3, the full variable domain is GAGVSQTPSNKVTEKGKYVELRCDPISGHTALYWYRQSLGQGPEFLIYFQGTGAADDSGLPNDRFFAVRPEGSVSTLKIQRTERGDSAVYLCASSLGQFYEQYFGPGTRLTVT.

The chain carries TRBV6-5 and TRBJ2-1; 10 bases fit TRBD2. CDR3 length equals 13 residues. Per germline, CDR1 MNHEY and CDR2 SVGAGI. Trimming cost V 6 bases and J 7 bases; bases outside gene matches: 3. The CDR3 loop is CASRLAGPNEQFF. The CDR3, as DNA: TGTGCCAGCAGACTAGCGGGGCCGAATGAGCAGTTCTTC.